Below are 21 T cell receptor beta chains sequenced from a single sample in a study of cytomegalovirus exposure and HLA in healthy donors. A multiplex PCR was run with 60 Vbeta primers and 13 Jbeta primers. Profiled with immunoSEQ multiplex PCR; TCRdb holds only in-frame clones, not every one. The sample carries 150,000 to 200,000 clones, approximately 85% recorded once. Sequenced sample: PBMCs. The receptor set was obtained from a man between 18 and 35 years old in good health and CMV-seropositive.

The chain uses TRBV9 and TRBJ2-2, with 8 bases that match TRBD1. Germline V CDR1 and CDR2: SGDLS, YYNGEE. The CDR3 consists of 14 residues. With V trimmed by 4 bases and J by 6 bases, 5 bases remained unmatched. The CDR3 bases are TGTGCCAGCAGCCGGACAGGGTGGCCCGGGGAGCTGTTTTTT. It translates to CASSRTGWPGELFF. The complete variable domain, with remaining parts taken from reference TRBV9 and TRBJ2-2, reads DSGVTQTPKHLITATGQRVTLRCSPRSGDLSVYWYQQSLDQGLQFLIQYYNGEERAKGNILERFSAQQFPDLHSELNLSSLELGDSALYFCASSRTGWPGELFFGEGSRLTVL.

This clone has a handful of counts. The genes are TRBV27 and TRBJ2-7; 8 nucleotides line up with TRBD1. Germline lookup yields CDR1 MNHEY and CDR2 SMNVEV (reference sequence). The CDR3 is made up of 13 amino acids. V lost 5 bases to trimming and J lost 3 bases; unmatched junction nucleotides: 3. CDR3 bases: TGTGCCAGCAGTCAAGGGACAGGCTACGAGCAGTACTTC. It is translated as CASSQGTGYEQYF.

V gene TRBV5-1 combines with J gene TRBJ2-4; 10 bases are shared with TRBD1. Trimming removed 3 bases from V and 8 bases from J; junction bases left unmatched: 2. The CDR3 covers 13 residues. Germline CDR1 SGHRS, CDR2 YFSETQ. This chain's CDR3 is CASSSDRGDIQYF. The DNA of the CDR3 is TGCGCCAGCAGCTCGGACAGGGGGGACATTCAGTACTTC.

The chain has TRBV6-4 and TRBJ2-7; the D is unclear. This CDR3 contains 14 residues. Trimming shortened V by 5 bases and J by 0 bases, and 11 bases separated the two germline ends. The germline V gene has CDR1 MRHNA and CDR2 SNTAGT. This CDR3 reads CASSPTTVSYEQYF. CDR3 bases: TGTGCCAGCAGTCCGACGACTGTCTCCTACGAGCAGTACTTC.

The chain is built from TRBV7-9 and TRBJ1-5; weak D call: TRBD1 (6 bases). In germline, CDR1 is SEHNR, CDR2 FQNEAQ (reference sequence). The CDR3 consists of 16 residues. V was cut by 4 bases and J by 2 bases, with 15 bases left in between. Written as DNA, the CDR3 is TGTGCCAGCAGCTCCGACAGGAGCTTGGGCAATCAGCCCCAGCATTTT. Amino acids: CASSSDRSLGNQPQHF.

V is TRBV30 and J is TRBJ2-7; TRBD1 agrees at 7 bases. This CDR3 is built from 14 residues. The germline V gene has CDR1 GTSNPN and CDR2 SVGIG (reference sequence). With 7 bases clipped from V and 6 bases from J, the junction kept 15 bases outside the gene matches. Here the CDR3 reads CALRKGTATTEQYF. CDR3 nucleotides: TGTGCCTTAAGGAAAGGGACAGCAACTACCGAGCAGTACTTC.

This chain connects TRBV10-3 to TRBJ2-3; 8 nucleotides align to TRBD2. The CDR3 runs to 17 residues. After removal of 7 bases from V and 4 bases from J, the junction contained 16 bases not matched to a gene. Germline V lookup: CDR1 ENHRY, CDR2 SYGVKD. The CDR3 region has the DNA TGTGCCATCACTCCCGGTTCGGGACTAGTTGGGGCAGATACGCAGTATTTT. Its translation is CAITPGSGLVGADTQYF.

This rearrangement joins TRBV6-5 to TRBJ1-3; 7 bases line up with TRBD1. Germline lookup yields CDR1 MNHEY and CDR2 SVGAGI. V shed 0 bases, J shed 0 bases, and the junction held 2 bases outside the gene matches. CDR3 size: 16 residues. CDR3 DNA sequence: TGTGCCAGCAGTTACTCGTGGGACAGCTCTGGAAACACCATATATTTT. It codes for CASSYSWDSSGNTIYF.

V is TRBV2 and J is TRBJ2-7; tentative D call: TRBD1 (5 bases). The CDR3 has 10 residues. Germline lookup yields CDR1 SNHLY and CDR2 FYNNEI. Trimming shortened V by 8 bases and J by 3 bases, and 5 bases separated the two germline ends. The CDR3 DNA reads TGTGCCAGCCAGGGCTACGAGCAGTACTTC. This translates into CASQGYEQYF.

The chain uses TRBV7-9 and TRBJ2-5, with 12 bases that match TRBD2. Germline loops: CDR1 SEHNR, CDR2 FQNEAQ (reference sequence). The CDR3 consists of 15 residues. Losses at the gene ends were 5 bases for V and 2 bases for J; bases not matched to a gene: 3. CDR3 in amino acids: CASSRLAGGQETQYF. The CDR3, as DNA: TGTGCCAGCAGCCGTCTAGCGGGGGGGCAAGAGACCCAGTACTTC.

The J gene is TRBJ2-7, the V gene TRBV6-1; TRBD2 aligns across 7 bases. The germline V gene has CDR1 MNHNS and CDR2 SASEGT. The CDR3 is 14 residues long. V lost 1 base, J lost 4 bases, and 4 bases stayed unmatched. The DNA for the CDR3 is TGTGCCAGCAGTGAAGTGGGACTACCGTACGAGCAGTACTTC. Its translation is CASSEVGLPYEQYF.

The CDR3 here is CASSGGAFYGYTF. The CDR3, as DNA: TGTGCCAGCAGTGGGGGGGCATTCTATGGCTACACCTTC. J is TRBJ1-2 and V is TRBV27; a possible D gene is TRBD1 (6 bases). There are 13 residues in the CDR3. V was shortened by 5 bases and J by 4 bases, with 11 bases between the two germline ends. CDR1 MNHEY and CDR2 SMNVEV come from the germline V gene (reference sequence).

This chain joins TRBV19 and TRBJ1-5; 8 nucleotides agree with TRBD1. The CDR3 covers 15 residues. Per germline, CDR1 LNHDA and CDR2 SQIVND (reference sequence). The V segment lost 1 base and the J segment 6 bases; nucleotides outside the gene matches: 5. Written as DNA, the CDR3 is TGTGCCAGTAGTATAGTCGGACAGGGTTTTCAGCCCCAGCATTTT. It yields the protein CASSIVGQGFQPQHF.

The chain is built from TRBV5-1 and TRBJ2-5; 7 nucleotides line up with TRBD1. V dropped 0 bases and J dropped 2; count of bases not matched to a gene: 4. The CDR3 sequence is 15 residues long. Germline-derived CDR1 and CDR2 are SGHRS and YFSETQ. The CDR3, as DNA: TGCGCCAGCAGCTTGGGGACAGGAATACAAGAGACCCAGTACTTC. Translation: CASSLGTGIQETQYF.

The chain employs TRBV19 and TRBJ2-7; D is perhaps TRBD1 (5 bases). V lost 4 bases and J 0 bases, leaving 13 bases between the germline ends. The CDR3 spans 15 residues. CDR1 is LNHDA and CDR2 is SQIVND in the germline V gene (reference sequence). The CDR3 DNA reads TGTGCCAGTAGTACATCAGGGTCCCGCTCCTACGAGCAGTACTTC. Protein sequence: CASSTSGSRSYEQYF.

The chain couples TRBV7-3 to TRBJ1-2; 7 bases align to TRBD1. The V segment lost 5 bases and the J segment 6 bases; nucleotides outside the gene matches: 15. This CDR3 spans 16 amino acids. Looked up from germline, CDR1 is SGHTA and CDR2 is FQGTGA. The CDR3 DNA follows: TGTGCCAGCAGCGAGGATTATACAGGGGTGGTAGATGGCTACACCTTC. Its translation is CASSEDYTGVVDGYTF.

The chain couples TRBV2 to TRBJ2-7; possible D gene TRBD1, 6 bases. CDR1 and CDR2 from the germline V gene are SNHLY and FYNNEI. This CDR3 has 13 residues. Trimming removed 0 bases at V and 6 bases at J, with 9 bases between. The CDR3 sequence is CASSEAPGAEQYF. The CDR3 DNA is TGTGCCAGCAGTGAAGCGCCAGGGGCCGAGCAGTACTTC. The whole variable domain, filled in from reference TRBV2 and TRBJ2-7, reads EPEVTQTPSHQVTQMGQEVILRCVPISNHLYFYWYRQILGQKVEFLVSFYNNEISEKSEIFDDQFSVERPDGSNFTLKIRSTKLEDSAMYFCASSEAPGAEQYFGPGTRLTVT.

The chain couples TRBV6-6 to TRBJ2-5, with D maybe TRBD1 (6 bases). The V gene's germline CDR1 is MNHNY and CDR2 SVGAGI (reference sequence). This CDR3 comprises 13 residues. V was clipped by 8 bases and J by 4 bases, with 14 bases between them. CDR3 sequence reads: CASLDRSPETQYF. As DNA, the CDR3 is TGTGCCAGCCTTGACAGGTCGCCAGAGACCCAGTACTTC.

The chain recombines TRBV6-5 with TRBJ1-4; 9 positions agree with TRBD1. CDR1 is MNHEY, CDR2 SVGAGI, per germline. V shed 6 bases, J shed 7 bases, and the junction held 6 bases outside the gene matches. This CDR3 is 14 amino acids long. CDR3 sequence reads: CASRPTGGSEKLFF. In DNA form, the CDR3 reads TGTGCCAGCAGACCGACAGGGGGGAGTGAAAAACTGTTTTTT.

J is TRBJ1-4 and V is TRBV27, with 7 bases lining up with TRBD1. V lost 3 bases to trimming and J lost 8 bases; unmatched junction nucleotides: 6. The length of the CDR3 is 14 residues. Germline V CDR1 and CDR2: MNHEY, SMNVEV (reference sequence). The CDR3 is CASSFQTGREKLFF. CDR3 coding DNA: TGTGCCAGCAGTTTCCAGACAGGGAGGGAAAAACTGTTTTTT.

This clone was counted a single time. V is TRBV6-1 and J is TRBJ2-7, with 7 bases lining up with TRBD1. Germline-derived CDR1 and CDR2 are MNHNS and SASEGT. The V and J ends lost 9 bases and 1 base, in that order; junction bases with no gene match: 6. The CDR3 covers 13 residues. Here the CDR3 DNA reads TGTGCCAGTTCCGGGACAGCTTCCTACGAGCAGTACTTC. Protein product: CASSGTASYEQYF.